The following is a T cell receptor beta chain sequence with its context. The antigen remains undetermined. This specimen belongs to a study of CXCR3-negative and CXCR3-positive naive CD8 T cells. Across the study: Sequencing yielded 140 million or so TRB reads, roughly 1.5 +/- 0.3 million per library. General observations from the study: CXCR3-positive naive cells carried more hydrophobic TRB CDR3s than CXCR3-negative ones. TRB CDR3 properties indicated TCR strength, while surface CD5 was similar across naive subsets. Diversity ran similarly high across both naive subsets but far lower in memory CD8+ cells. The TRBV-TRBJ usage of naive CXCR3-negative and CXCR3-positive cells was similar, but that of memory cells differed.

It was by 5' RACE with UMI labels that the TRB cDNA libraries were prepared. One entry per CDR3 protein, without DNA, is what TCRdb gives after re-calling the 5' RACE reads. In total, the table holds about 86,000 distinct CDR3 sequences. CDR3 length: 13 residues. The germline gives CDR1 SEHNR, CDR2 FQNEAQ (reference sequence). V usage is TRBV7-9 and J usage is TRBJ2-2. The specimen sequenced was naive CXCR3+ CD8+ T cells from blood. Subset: CD45RO-CCR7+CD27+CD95- naive CD8+ T cells expressing CXCR3 (TNR3+). This receptor was identified in a human donor in good health. Some clones in this sample may be carry-over from other donors' samples. CDR3 loop: CASSFQPIGELFF.